This TCR beta chain was recovered during a study of T cell responses to AZD1222 COVID-19 vaccine. Whole-study context: Second-dose intervals near 4 or 12 weeks were combined. Study-wide findings and caveats: Rises in breadth and depth of Spike-specific TCRs came after two AZD1222 doses. Only a handful of AZD1222 recipients tested seropositive at baseline. Unmutated variant regions reportedly attract nearly half of all spike-specific TCRs.

A word on this clone: Its cognate antigen is unknown.

V was trimmed by 9 bases and J by 9 bases, leaving 15 bases between them. The CDR3 has 13 amino acids. CDR1 and CDR2 from the germline V gene are MDHEN and SYDVKM. Clones were sequenced by immunoSEQ multiplex PCR, and TCRdb holds only the in-frame ones, with some missing. The sample has 150,000 to 200,000 clones, more than 80% seen once. The gene calls are TRBV28 and TRBJ1-6, with D possibly matching TRBD1 (5 bases). The TCR was taken from an adult in good health. This material consisted of peripheral blood, taken on day 0 of AZD1222 vaccination. This CDR3 is CARQGGPGSPLHF. Written as DNA, the CDR3 is TGTGCCAGGCAGGGTGGCCCCGGTTCACCCCTCCACTTT. The full variable domain, with the rest looked up from reference TRBV28 and TRBJ1-6, is DVKVTQSSRYLVKRTGEKVFLECVQDMDHENMFWYRQDPGLGLRLIYFSYDVKMKEKGDIPEGYSVSREKKERFSLILESASTNQTSMYLCARQGGPGSPLHFGNGTRLTVT.